The 15 T cell receptor beta chains below come from one sample, sequenced in a study of blood T cell repertoires in COVID-19. Repertoires were generated with immunoSEQ multiplex PCR, while TCRdb's copy carries only in-frame clones and drops some. The data contain about 170,000 clones, 86% of them singletons. Material for sequencing was peripheral blood. The receptors shown here come from an older woman with COVID-19, enrolled during active disease.

This clone was observed a few times. The chain has TRBV10-3 and TRBJ2-5, with 8 nucleotides matching TRBD2. Germline CDR1 reads ENHRY; CDR2 reads SYGVKD. The trim removed 3 bases at V and 2 bases at J, leaving 8 bases unmatched. The CDR3 extends over 16 amino acids. CDR3: CAISDSKTGGQETQYF. CDR3 nucleotide sequence: TGTGCCATCAGTGACTCTAAGACGGGAGGGCAAGAGACCCAGTACTTC.

The chain recombines TRBV7-2 with TRBJ1-1; D may be TRBD1 (5 bases). The germline V gene encodes CDR1 SGHTA and CDR2 FQGNSA. The CDR3 length is 14 residues. V was shortened by 5 bases and J by 1 base, with 11 bases between the two germline ends. Here the CDR3 reads CASSPRQPNTEAFF. In DNA form, the CDR3 reads TGTGCCAGCAGCCCGCGACAGCCGAACACTGAAGCTTTCTTT.

The rearrangement uses TRBV3-1 (or the pseudogene TRBV3-2) and TRBJ2-7; a possible D gene is TRBD2 (7 bases). Trimming shortened V by 2 bases and J by 6 bases, and 23 bases separated the two germline ends. The CDR3 loop spans 17 amino acids. Germline V gene sequence: CDR1 LGHDT, CDR2 YNNKEL (reference sequence). The CDR3 protein is CASSQYWLGGVEVEQYF. For the CDR3, the DNA is TGTGCCAGCAGCCAATACTGGTTAGGGGGGGTTGAAGTCGAGCAGTACTTC.

The chain uses TRBV30 and TRBJ2-7; weak D call: TRBD1 (5 bases). The CDR3 runs 16 residues. V dropped 2 bases and J dropped 2 bases, with 19 bases sitting between them. Germline lookup yields CDR1 GTSNPN and CDR2 SVGIG (reference sequence). CDR3 loop: CAWSPPWGRYAYEQYF. DNA of the CDR3: TGTGCCTGGAGTCCCCCCTGGGGCAGGTACGCCTACGAGCAGTACTTC. Full variable domain (remainder filled in from reference TRBV30 and TRBJ2-7): SQTIHQWPATLVQPVGSPLSLECTVEGTSNPNLYWYRQAAGRGLQLLFYSVGIGQISSEVPQNLSASRPQDRQFILSSKKLLLSDSGFYLCAWSPPWGRYAYEQYFGPGTRLTVT.

The V gene is TRBV6-6, the J gene TRBJ2-5; TRBD2 matches at 7 bases. The V segment lost 2 bases and the J segment 4 bases; nucleotides outside the gene matches: 7. CDR3 length: 15 residues. The germline V gene has CDR1 MNHNY and CDR2 SVGAGI (reference sequence). The CDR3 DNA follows: TGTGCCAGCAGTTACACGAAGTCGGGGGGAGAGACCCAGTACTTC. Translating gives CASSYTKSGGETQYF.

The gene calls are TRBV9 and TRBJ1-1; TRBD1 matches at 10 bases. Germline values: CDR1 SGDLS, CDR2 YYNGEE. CDR3 size: 14 residues. The junction had 2 bases not matched to a gene; V was cut back by 5 bases and J by 1 base. The CDR3 nucleotides read TGTGCCAGCAGACGACAGGGGGCGAACACTGAAGCTTTCTTT. Translating gives CASRRQGANTEAFF.

This sequence joins TRBV6-4 and TRBJ2-3; D is uncertain. The germline gives CDR1 MRHNA, CDR2 SNTAGT. CDR3 length: 13 residues. With 6 bases removed from V and 4 bases from J, the gap between germline ends came to 11 bases. The CDR3 nucleotides are TGTGCCAGCAGCTCAGAAATTGCAGATACGCAGTATTTT. It specifies CASSSEIADTQYF.

This chain connects TRBV15 to TRBJ1-1; D is ambiguous. Trimming took off 0 bases at V and 10 bases at J, with 15 bases between the two ends. The germline gives CDR1 LNHNV, CDR2 YYDKDF (reference sequence). The CDR3 totals 14 residues. The CDR3 loop reads CATSRDTSVLRAFF. The CDR3 DNA sequence: TGTGCCACCAGCAGAGATACGAGCGTTCTACGAGCTTTCTTT. The variable domain in full, with the rest retrieved from reference TRBV15 and TRBJ1-1, is DAMVIQNPRYQVTQFGKPVTLSCSQTLNHNVMYWYQQKSSQAPKLLFHYYDKDFNNEADTPDNFQSRRPNTSFCFLDIRSPGLGDTAMYLCATSRDTSVLRAFFGQGTRLTVV.

The chain employs TRBV2 and TRBJ2-1; no firm D call. The V end was cut by 7 bases, the J end by 2 bases, with 15 bases between. CDR1 is SNHLY and CDR2 is FYNNEI in the germline V gene. The length of the CDR3 is 15 residues. The CDR3: CASKYLGSTYNEQFF. In DNA, the CDR3 is TGTGCCAGCAAATATCTAGGAAGCACCTACAATGAGCAGTTCTTC.

This chain joins TRBV7-6 and TRBJ2-2; a possible D gene is TRBD2 (6 bases). From germline, CDR1 is SGHVS and CDR2 FNYEAQ. This CDR3 contains 15 residues. V was cut by 0 bases and J by 6 bases, with 11 bases left in between. The CDR3 nucleotides are TGTGCCAGCAGCTTAGCGCCGGGGGAGTCCGGGGAGCTGTTTTTT. Protein sequence: CASSLAPGESGELFF.

The V call is TRBV5-1, the J call TRBJ1-6; 8 bases match TRBD1. The CDR3 length is 18 residues. CDR1 and CDR2 (germline): SGHRS, YFSETQ. V was pared by 0 bases and J by 8 bases, with 13 bases of the junction left unmatched. The CDR3 loop is CASSLGQGARLGDSPLHF. The CDR3 DNA reads TGCGCCAGCAGCTTGGGCCAGGGGGCGCGGTTGGGGGATTCACCCCTCCACTTT.

V is TRBV5-6 and J is TRBJ1-1; D unclear. V lost 1 base to trimming and J lost 8 bases, with 9 bases between them. The CDR3 spans 12 residues. CDR1 is SGHDT, CDR2 YYEEEE, per germline. CDR3 loop: CASSLIDREAFF. CDR3 DNA sequence: TGTGCCAGCAGCTTGATAGATCGGGAAGCTTTCTTT.

The chain couples TRBV30 to TRBJ2-7, with D possibly TRBD2 on 5 matching bases. CDR1 and CDR2 from the germline V gene are GTSNPN and SVGIG (reference sequence). V was trimmed by 0 bases and J by 0 bases, leaving 15 bases between them. The CDR3 runs 16 residues. DNA for the CDR3: TGTGCCTGGAGTGTAGGACTCACCGAGAGCTCCTACGAGCAGTACTTC. Its protein is CAWSVGLTESSYEQYF.

The V gene is TRBV7-2, the J gene TRBJ1-2; TRBD1 agrees at 7 bases. The V gene end was trimmed by 1 base and the J gene end by 5 bases; junction bases not matched to a gene: 7. The CDR3 length is 15 residues. Germline values: CDR1 SGHTA, CDR2 FQGNSA. The CDR3 bases are TGTGCCAGCAGCTTAGGAGGGACAGCCTCTTATGGCTACACCTTC. Protein sequence: CASSLGGTASYGYTF.

This clone has a count of ten or more. V and J are TRBV19 and TRBJ1-1, with a weak D call TRBD1 (5 bases). CDR3 length: 13 amino acids. In germline, CDR1 is LNHDA, CDR2 SQIVND (reference sequence). The V end lost 9 bases, the J end lost 1 base, and 12 bases lay between the germline ends. Here the CDR3 reads CASSLGGNTEAFF. CDR3 DNA sequence: TGTGCCAGCTCCTTGGGGGGGAACACTGAAGCTTTCTTT.